The 30 T cell receptor beta chains presented below share a single source sample, sequenced in a study of cytomegalovirus exposure and HLA in healthy donors. PCR employed 60 Vbeta and 13 Jbeta primers. Here immunoSEQ multiplex PCR was the method, and the copy in TCRdb shows in-frame clones only, minus some. The sample data list fewer than 150,000 clones. Specimen: PBMCs. The source is a woman aged 55 to 70 in good health and CMV-seronegative.

The V call is TRBV29-1, the J call TRBJ2-5; possibly TRBD2 for D (6 bases). V lost 1 base and J lost 11, with 20 bases in between. This CDR3 comprises 14 residues. The V gene's germline CDR1 is SQVTM and CDR2 ANQGSEA. The CDR3 region is CSVEGGGVDMEQYF. For the CDR3, the DNA is TGCAGCGTTGAAGGCGGAGGGGTTGATATGGAGCAGTACTTC.

The V and J genes are TRBV28 and TRBJ2-7; 11 bases are shared with TRBD2. The CDR3 extends over 17 amino acids. The germline CDR1 and CDR2 sequences are MDHEN and SYDVKM. V lost 5 bases to trimming and J lost 0 bases; unmatched junction nucleotides: 9. The CDR3 DNA sequence: TGTGCCAGCAGTCCACCACGCACTAGCGGGAGCTCCTACGAGCAGTACTTC. This encodes CASSPPRTSGSSYEQYF.

The chain has TRBV15 and TRBJ2-5; D gene uncertain. V lost 0 bases and J lost 2, with 10 bases in between. This CDR3 has 15 residues. Germline V gives CDR1 LNHNV, CDR2 YYDKDF (reference sequence). CDR3 in amino acids: CATSRDPQPQETQYF. The CDR3 DNA reads TGTGCCACCAGCAGAGATCCACAGCCGCAAGAGACCCAGTACTTC.

V and J are TRBV5-4 and TRBJ2-3; D call uncertain. Germline-derived CDR1 and CDR2 are SGHNT and YYREEE (reference sequence). This CDR3 contains 14 residues. Trimming cost V 2 bases and J 2 bases, with 9 bases left between them. CDR3 sequence reads: CASSFGGSTDTQYF. Here the CDR3 DNA reads TGTGCCAGCAGCTTCGGCGGTTCCACAGATACGCAGTATTTT.

The V and J genes are TRBV5-6 and TRBJ1-4; D gene ambiguous. The CDR3 spans 15 residues. The ends were cut back, 2 bases at V and 4 bases at J, with 12 bases in the middle. The germline V gene has CDR1 SGHDT and CDR2 YYEEEE. In DNA form, the CDR3 reads TGTGCCAGCAGCTTCCGGGGTCACGGTAATGAAAAACTGTTTTTT. This encodes CASSFRGHGNEKLFF.

The chain links TRBV30 to TRBJ2-2; tentative D call: TRBD1 (6 bases). The CDR3 sequence is 14 residues long. CDR1 GTSNPN and CDR2 SVGIG come from the germline V gene (reference sequence). CDR3 bases: TGTGTCAGTCACAGGGTAGGACGTACCGGGGAGCTGTTTTTT. This sequence encodes CVSHRVGRTGELFF.

The V call is TRBV7-8, the J call TRBJ2-7, with 8 bases lining up with TRBD2. The CDR3 covers 15 residues. Germline lookup yields CDR1 SGHVS and CDR2 FQNEAQ. The junction had 14 bases not matched to a gene; V was cut back by 6 bases and J by 7 bases. In nucleotides, the CDR3 is TGTGCCAGCAGTTCTTACGGGACTAGGACCGGAGAGCAGTACTTC. This codes for CASSSYGTRTGEQYF.

The rearrangement uses TRBV28 and TRBJ2-7; 8 nucleotides match TRBD1. Trimming at V came to 5 bases and at J to 2 bases, leaving 5 bases not matched to a gene. Germline V gene lookup returns CDR1 MDHEN and CDR2 SYDVKM. This CDR3 has 14 residues. The CDR3 spells CASSHGQGTYEQYF. As DNA, the CDR3 is TGTGCCAGCAGTCACGGACAGGGTACCTACGAGCAGTACTTC.

About this clone: Without the conserved terminal phenylalanine or tryptophan, this CDR3 likely stems from a read error. The chain carries TRBV2 and TRBJ2-7; a weak D match, TRBD1 (6 bases). CDR3 size: 13 residues. V was trimmed by 11 bases and J by 3 bases, leaving 17 bases between them. CDR1 SNHLY and CDR2 FYNNEI come from the germline V gene. The CDR3 coding sequence is TGTGCCTCCAGGGGCCAGACAGTCTACGAGCAGTACCTC. Its protein is CASRGQTVYEQYL.

The genes are TRBV7-3 and TRBJ2-1, with 7 positions matching TRBD2. The CDR3 is 16 amino acids. Per the germline V gene, CDR1 is SGHTA and CDR2 is FQGTGA. The J segment lost 5 bases and the V segment lost 3 bases, leaving 10 bases of the junction unmatched. DNA for the CDR3: TGTGCCAGCAGCTTGGGTGGGGCGGGAGTGAACAATGAGCAGTTCTTC. This encodes CASSLGGAGVNNEQFF.

The V and J genes are TRBV19 and TRBJ1-3, with a possible D match to TRBD1 (5 bases). In germline, CDR1 is LNHDA, CDR2 SQIVND (reference sequence). CDR3 length equals 15 residues. Trimming removed 10 bases from V and 0 bases from J, with 16 bases in between. The CDR3 DNA reads TGTGCCACCCTTGGGGGACTGAGCTCTGGAAACACCATATATTTT. Amino acids: CATLGGLSSGNTIYF.

The chain couples TRBV18 to TRBJ2-1, with D hard to call. From germline, CDR1 is KGHSH and CDR2 LQKENI. Trimming took 3 bases from V and 1 from J, leaving 13 bases between them. The CDR3 runs 16 residues. The CDR3 nucleotides are TGTGCCAGCTCACCTTTTACACTACCATCCTACAATGAGCAGTTCTTC. It codes for CASSPFTLPSYNEQFF.

The J gene is TRBJ2-1, the V gene TRBV10-3; TRBD2 matches at 8 bases. CDR3 size: 15 residues. Looked up from germline, CDR1 is ENHRY and CDR2 is SYGVKD. The junction had 7 bases not matched to a gene; V was cut back by 3 bases and J by 6 bases. Here the CDR3 reads CAISDRGGTANEQFF. Written as DNA, the CDR3 is TGTGCCATCAGTGATCGGGGGGGCACCGCCAATGAGCAGTTCTTC.

The chain joins TRBV28 to TRBJ1-1; D is unclear. CDR1 is MDHEN and CDR2 is SYDVKM in the germline V gene. V lost 6 bases to trimming and J lost 3 bases, with 8 bases between them. The CDR3 extends over 12 amino acids. The CDR3 DNA sequence: TGTGCCAGCAGCAGGTGGGACACTGAAGCTTTCTTT. Translation gives CASSRWDTEAFF.

The CDR3 protein is CASSRWDSPNEKLFF. CDR3 coding DNA: TGCGCCAGCAGCCGGTGGGACAGCCCTAATGAAAAACTGTTTTTT. The chain carries TRBV5-1 and TRBJ1-4; 7 nucleotides match TRBD1. CDR3 length equals 15 residues. Looked up from germline, CDR1 is SGHRS and CDR2 is YFSETQ. The junction had 6 bases not matched to a gene; V was cut back by 4 bases and J by 3 bases.

V usage is TRBV19 and J usage is TRBJ2-5; no clear D. With 5 bases removed from V and 2 bases from J, the gap between germline ends came to 18 bases. The germline V gene encodes CDR1 LNHDA and CDR2 SQIVND (reference sequence). The CDR3 sequence is 16 residues long. For the CDR3, the DNA is TGTGCCAGTAGTCCGACCTTGGGTAGAGGTCAAGAGACCCAGTACTTC. It codes for CASSPTLGRGQETQYF.

The chain is built from TRBV5-4 and TRBJ2-1, with unresolved D. This CDR3 contains 13 residues. In germline, CDR1 is SGHNT, CDR2 YYREEE (reference sequence). V shed 6 bases and J shed 8 bases, with 15 bases lying between them. The CDR3: CASTPRRLDEQFF. The CDR3 coding sequence is TGTGCCAGCACCCCCCGGCGGTTGGATGAGCAGTTCTTC.

V and J are TRBV5-4 and TRBJ2-7; possibly TRBD1 for D (5 bases). This CDR3 comprises 14 residues. Germline V CDR1 and CDR2: SGHNT, YYREEE (reference sequence). Deletions cut 0 bases from V and 2 bases from J, with 9 bases between. CDR3 nucleotide sequence: TGTGCCAGCAGCTTGGGGGCAGGGCCCTACGAGCAGTACTTC. Amino acids: CASSLGAGPYEQYF.

The chain joins TRBV19 to TRBJ2-7; the match to TRBD2 covers 11 bases. Unmatched junction bases numbered 6, after V lost 5 bases and J lost 0 bases. CDR3 length: 16 residues. CDR1 and CDR2 (germline): LNHDA, SQIVND (reference sequence). CDR3 amino acids: CASSAVTSGTSYEQYF. CDR3 sequence (DNA): TGTGCCAGTAGTGCCGTGACTAGCGGGACCTCCTACGAGCAGTACTTC.

The chain uses TRBV11-2 and TRBJ1-2; D is ambiguous. Germline loops: CDR1 SGHAT, CDR2 FQNNGV. V was shortened by 4 bases and J by 8 bases, with 11 bases between the two germline ends. The CDR3 is 12 amino acids. As DNA, the CDR3 is TGTGCCAGCAGCTCCGAGGCGAGGGGCTACACCTTC. It specifies CASSSEARGYTF.

This chain uses TRBV5-1 with TRBJ1-4; 7 nucleotides agree with TRBD1. Germline CDR1 is SGHRS and CDR2 is YFSETQ. V was pared by 4 bases and J by 8 bases, with 14 bases of the junction left unmatched. CDR3 size: 16 residues. The CDR3 here is CASSSLGDRDREKLFF. The CDR3 DNA sequence: TGCGCCAGCAGCAGCCTGGGCGACAGGGATCGGGAAAAACTGTTTTTT.

The chain links TRBV28 to TRBJ2-1; D remains unclear. Germline V gene data show CDR1 as MDHEN and CDR2 as SYDVKM. V was trimmed by 6 bases and J by 8 bases, leaving 23 bases between them. The CDR3 sequence is 16 residues long. For the CDR3, the DNA is TGTGCCAGCAGCCTAACCCAAGGTCTATATCAGGATGAGCAGTTCTTC. It translates to CASSLTQGLYQDEQFF.

J is TRBJ2-1 and V is TRBV27; the match to TRBD2 covers 9 bases. CDR1 is MNHEY, CDR2 SMNVEV, per germline (reference sequence). The CDR3 is 16 amino acids. V gave up 0 bases and J gave up 4 bases; unmatched junction bases: 4. The CDR3 bases are TGTGCCAGCAGTTTATCGAGCGGGGGGATTTACAATGAGCAGTTCTTC. Translating gives CASSLSSGGIYNEQFF.

This rearrangement joins TRBV5-8 to TRBJ2-2; the D gene is possibly TRBD1 (6 bases). V was pared by 1 base and J by 1 base, with 8 bases between. The CDR3 is made up of 15 amino acids. Germline V CDR1 and CDR2: SGHTS, YDEGEE. CDR3 protein: CASSLMGQNTGELFF. In DNA form, the CDR3 reads TGTGCCAGCAGCTTGATGGGACAGAACACCGGGGAGCTGTTTTTT. Together with reference TRBV5-8 and TRBJ2-2, the CDR3 gives the full variable domain: EAGVTQSPTHLIKTRGQQATLRCSPISGHTSVYWYQQALGLGLQFLLWYDEGEERNRGNFPPRFSGRQFPNYSSELNVNALELEDSALYLCASSLMGQNTGELFFGEGSRLTVL.

The V gene is TRBV4-1, the J gene TRBJ1-2, with 7 nucleotides matching TRBD1. This CDR3 is built from 15 residues. Per germline, CDR1 MGHRA and CDR2 YSYEKL. Trimming removed 4 bases from V and 4 bases from J; junction bases left unmatched: 9. The CDR3 nucleotides are TGCGCCAGCAGCCCGCCATGGACAGGCAGCTATGGCTACACCTTC. Its translation is CASSPPWTGSYGYTF.

The genes are TRBV5-6 and TRBJ2-7, with D possibly TRBD2 on 5 matching bases. The CDR3 runs to 13 residues. Germline assignment: CDR1 SGHDT and CDR2 YYEEEE. Trimming left V 4 bases short and J 3 bases short, with 11 bases between. CDR3 bases: TGTGCCAGCAGCCGGAGCGGTTACTACGAGCAGTACTTC. Translating gives CASSRSGYYEQYF.

The rearrangement links TRBV6-5 to TRBJ1-2; no firm D call. The CDR3 sequence is 13 residues long. Trimming shortened V by 7 bases and J by 4 bases, and 13 bases separated the two germline ends. The germline V gene encodes CDR1 MNHEY and CDR2 SVGAGI. CDR3 sequence (DNA): TGTGCCAGCACCCCGGGTCAGATCTATGGCTACACCTTC. This translates into CASTPGQIYGYTF.

J is TRBJ1-4 and V is TRBV11-2; D is undetermined. Germline CDR1 reads SGHAT; CDR2 reads FQNNGV. The CDR3 covers 13 residues. The V end lost 1 base, the J end lost 8 bases, and 8 bases lay between the germline ends. The CDR3 nucleotides read TGTGCCAGCAGCTTAGGAATGGGCGAAAAACTGTTTTTT. This codes for CASSLGMGEKLFF.

V usage is TRBV5-1 and J usage is TRBJ2-2; D is possibly TRBD1 (5 bases). Trimming left V 3 bases short and J 2 bases short, with 8 bases between. Germline V gene data show CDR1 as SGHRS and CDR2 as YFSETQ. The CDR3 spans 14 residues. CDR3: CASSSQANTGELFF. The DNA for the CDR3 is TGCGCCAGCAGCTCACAGGCTAACACCGGGGAGCTGTTTTTT.

Written as DNA, the CDR3 is TGTGCCAGCAGCTTGTTCGTCAGCGGTTCCACAGATACGCAGTATTTT. Its protein is CASSLFVSGSTDTQYF. J is TRBJ2-3 and V is TRBV5-4; perhaps TRBD2 as D (5 bases). V dropped 1 base and J dropped 2 bases, with 14 bases sitting between them. CDR1 SGHNT and CDR2 YYREEE come from the germline V gene (reference sequence). The CDR3 has 16 residues.